This T cell receptor (beta chain) was recorded in a study of long-term antiretroviral therapy in people with HIV. The CDR3 is made up of 11 amino acids. V was clipped by 1 base and J by 3 bases, with 4 bases between them. Germline V gene data show CDR1 as GTSNPN and CDR2 as SVGIG (reference sequence). This was the immunoSEQ v3.0 assay at survey level. Generated by immunoSEQ multiplex PCR, the TCRdb table keeps only in-frame clones and is missing some. The table shows roughly 23,000 clones, with around 81% occurring only once. This receptor was taken from a man aged 25-45 years with HIV. The V call is TRBV30, the J call TRBJ2-7; D is undetermined. Sample: unsorted PBMCs, taken 1.5 years after starting antiretroviral therapy. The CDR3 loop is CAWSDYYEQYF. CDR3 in DNA: TGTGCCTGGAGTGACTACTACGAGCAGTACTTC.